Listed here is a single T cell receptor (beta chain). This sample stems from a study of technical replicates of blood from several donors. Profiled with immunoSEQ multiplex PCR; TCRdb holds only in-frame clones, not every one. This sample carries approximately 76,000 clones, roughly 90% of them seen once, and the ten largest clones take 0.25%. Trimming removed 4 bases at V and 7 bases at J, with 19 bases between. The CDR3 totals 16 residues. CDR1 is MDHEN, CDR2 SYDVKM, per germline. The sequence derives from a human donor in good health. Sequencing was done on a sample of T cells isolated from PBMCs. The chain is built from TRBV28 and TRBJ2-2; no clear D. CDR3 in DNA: TGTGCCAGCAGTTCCCCCCAGAATCAGGCGAACGGGGAGCTGTTTTTT. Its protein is CASSSPQNQANGELFF.